This entry lists 32 T cell receptor beta chains sequenced from one sample in a study of blood T cell repertoires in COVID-19. The method was immunoSEQ multiplex PCR; TCRdb's version includes in-frame clones alone and lacks a portion of them. The table includes roughly 57,000 clones, 85% to 90% detected once. The sample taken for sequencing was peripheral blood. These TCRs come from a woman aged 60-70 years with COVID-19, enrolled during active disease.

The chain couples TRBV7-9 to TRBJ1-2; D is undetermined. CDR1 and CDR2 from the germline V gene are SEHNR and FQNEAQ (reference sequence). CDR3 length: 11 residues. The V end was cut by 4 bases, the J end by 4 bases, with 4 bases between. CDR3 loop: CASSSSYGYTF. CDR3 sequence (DNA): TGTGCCAGCAGCTCCTCCTATGGCTACACCTTC.

The rearrangement uses TRBV27 and TRBJ2-3, with TRBD2 matching over 13 bases. CDR3 length equals 19 residues. Germline loops: CDR1 MNHEY, CDR2 SMNVEV (reference sequence). The V and J ends lost 0 bases and 1 base, in that order; junction bases with no gene match: 7. DNA for the CDR3: TGTGCCAGCAGTTTATCGACTTTCGGACTAGCGGGAGGCACAGATACGCAGTATTTT. It translates to CASSLSTFGLAGGTDTQYF.

V usage is TRBV6-5 and J usage is TRBJ2-7; 10 positions agree with TRBD2. From germline, CDR1 is MNHEY and CDR2 SVGAGI. The V gene end was trimmed by 5 bases and the J gene end by 6 bases; junction bases not matched to a gene: 4. CDR3 length: 13 residues. CDR3 sequence reads: CASSLAGDVEQYF. For the CDR3, the DNA is TGTGCCAGCAGTCTAGCGGGGGACGTCGAGCAGTACTTC.

The gene calls are TRBV4-1 and TRBJ1-5; the D gene is possibly TRBD1 (6 bases). The CDR3 is 18 amino acids. The V gene's germline CDR1 is MGHRA and CDR2 YSYEKL. Between the trimmed V and J ends, which lost 0 bases and 2 bases, there was a span of 17 bases. CDR3 sequence: CASSQDPQANRGNQPQHF. The CDR3, as DNA: TGCGCCAGCAGCCAAGATCCCCAGGCCAACAGGGGCAATCAGCCCCAGCATTTT.

The rearrangement uses TRBV14 and TRBJ1-6; 8 bases fit TRBD1. V lost 2 bases to trimming and J lost 10 bases; unmatched junction nucleotides: 4. Germline V gives CDR1 SGHDN, CDR2 FVKESK. The CDR3 runs 14 residues. In DNA, the CDR3 is TGTGCCAGCAGCCAAACAGGGGGTTGGTCACCCCTCCACTTT. Translation: CASSQTGGWSPLHF.

The V gene is TRBV4-2, the J gene TRBJ1-5; weak D call: TRBD1 (6 bases). The V gene's germline CDR1 is LGHNA and CDR2 YNFKEQ. V lost 1 base, J lost 3 bases, and 13 bases lay in between. The CDR3 sequence is 16 residues long. In DNA, the CDR3 is TGTGCCAGCAGCCAAGTCGTGGGGGCGTACAATCAGCCCCAGCATTTT. It translates to CASSQVVGAYNQPQHF.

This sequence joins TRBV27 and TRBJ1-6; D may be TRBD1 (5 bases). Germline V CDR1 and CDR2: MNHEY, SMNVEV (reference sequence). Trimming took off 6 bases at V and 0 bases at J, with 9 bases between the two ends. CDR3 length equals 15 residues. CDR3 coding DNA: TGTGCCAGCAGACAGGTGCGCTCCTATAATTCACCCCTCCACTTT. Its translation: CASRQVRSYNSPLHF.

This rearrangement joins TRBV5-1 to TRBJ1-1; 8 nucleotides align to TRBD1. The V gene end was trimmed by 1 base and the J gene end by 1 base; junction bases not matched to a gene: 12. The CDR3 covers 18 residues. Germline CDR1 reads SGHRS; CDR2 reads YFSETQ. The CDR3 sequence is CASSLQPGQEVWNTEAFF. CDR3 bases: TGCGCCAGCAGCTTGCAACCGGGACAGGAAGTTTGGAACACTGAAGCTTTCTTT. The full variable domain, in which reference TRBV5-1 and TRBJ1-1 provide the parts outside the CDR3, is KAGVTQTPRYLIKTRGQQVTLSCSPISGHRSVSWYQQTPGQGLQFLFEYFSETQRNKGNFPGRFSGRQFSNSRSEMNVSTLELGDSALYLCASSLQPGQEVWNTEAFFGQGTRLTVV.

The J gene is TRBJ1-2, the V gene TRBV30, with D perhaps TRBD1 (5 bases). The germline CDR1 and CDR2 sequences are GTSNPN and SVGIG (reference sequence). V lost 0 bases to trimming and J lost 7 bases, with 15 bases between them. This CDR3 has 14 residues. The CDR3: CAWSVRGSFGGYTF. The CDR3 region has the DNA TGTGCCTGGAGTGTAAGGGGCTCCTTCGGTGGCTACACCTTC.

This clone occurred a few times. The chain recombines TRBV7-9 with TRBJ2-7; weak D call: TRBD2 (6 bases). The CDR3 is 14 residues long. Trimming took 3 bases from V and 4 from J, leaving 13 bases between them. Germline V gene sequence: CDR1 SEHNR, CDR2 FQNEAQ (reference sequence). CDR3 residues: CASSLGGRKYEQYF. CDR3 bases: TGTGCCAGCAGCTTGGGGGGACGGAAGTACGAGCAGTACTTC.

The V gene is TRBV4-1, the J gene TRBJ2-1, with 9 bases that match TRBD2. The germline V gene has CDR1 MGHRA and CDR2 YSYEKL. V shed 4 bases, J shed 5 bases, and the junction held 6 bases outside the gene matches. This CDR3 comprises 15 residues. In DNA, the CDR3 is TGCGCCAGCAGCCCGCCGGGACTAGCAGACAATGAGCAGTTCTTC. Translated, it gives CASSPPGLADNEQFF.

This clone has a handful of counts. V and J are TRBV29-1 and TRBJ2-7; 7 positions agree with TRBD1. CDR1 is SQVTM and CDR2 is ANQGSEA in the germline V gene. Unmatched junction bases numbered 13, after V lost 6 bases and J lost 5 bases. The CDR3 consists of 14 residues. The CDR3, as DNA: TGCAGCGTCTCCATCACAGGGGTTGTCCACGAGCAGTACTTC. Encoded protein: CSVSITGVVHEQYF.

This chain uses TRBV29-1 with TRBJ1-1, with a possible D match to TRBD1 (5 bases). Germline assignment: CDR1 SQVTM and CDR2 ANQGSEA. The germline V and J ends were trimmed by 7 bases and 5 bases, with 14 bases remaining between them. The CDR3 runs 12 residues. DNA for the CDR3: TGCAGCGCAAGGGACTTACAGACTGAAGCTTTCTTT. It translates to CSARDLQTEAFF.

This chain connects TRBV30 to TRBJ2-1; D perhaps matches TRBD2 (7 bases). With 4 bases removed from V and 1 base from J, the gap between germline ends came to 26 bases. Germline V gene lookup returns CDR1 GTSNPN and CDR2 SVGIG (reference sequence). The CDR3 is made up of 19 amino acids. The CDR3 DNA follows: TGTGCCTGGAAGGGGGGGGCTAGCGGAGCCCTGGTTTCCTACAATGAGCAGTTCTTC. Translation: CAWKGGASGALVSYNEQFF. Full variable domain (missing parts from reference TRBV30 and TRBJ2-1): SQTIHQWPATLVQPVGSPLSLECTVEGTSNPNLYWYRQAAGRGLQLLFYSVGIGQISSEVPQNLSASRPQDRQFILSSKKLLLSDSGFYLCAWKGGASGALVSYNEQFFGPGTRLTVL.

CDR3 in amino acids: CASSITGTGVGKLFF. In DNA form, the CDR3 reads TGTGCCAGCAGCATAACCGGGACAGGGGTTGGAAAACTGTTTTTT. V is TRBV2 and J is TRBJ1-4; 10 bases are a match to TRBD1. Trimming cost V 6 bases and J 10 bases; bases outside gene matches: 11. CDR3 length: 15 amino acids. Germline values: CDR1 SNHLY, CDR2 FYNNEI.

The rearrangement uses TRBV10-3 and TRBJ1-2, with 7 bases matching TRBD1. Trimming cost V 3 bases and J 6 bases; bases outside gene matches: 10. CDR3 size: 15 residues. CDR1 ENHRY and CDR2 SYGVKD come from the germline V gene. The CDR3 sequence is CAISDLETGYDGYTF. For the CDR3, the DNA is TGTGCCATCAGTGATCTCGAGACAGGGTATGATGGCTACACCTTC.

This chain uses TRBV7-3 with TRBJ2-1; tentatively, D is TRBD2 (8 bases). Germline V gene data show CDR1 as SGHTA and CDR2 as FQGTGA. V lost 3 bases and J 2 bases, leaving 23 bases between the germline ends. The CDR3 spans 19 residues. CDR3 residues: CASSLGPRGAGGTYNEQFF. In DNA form, the CDR3 reads TGTGCCAGCAGCTTGGGACCCAGGGGGGCGGGAGGAACCTACAATGAGCAGTTCTTC.

V gene TRBV9 combines with J gene TRBJ2-2; D not certain. The V gene lost 0 bases and the J gene lost 1 base, with 7 bases spanning the gap. CDR1 is SGDLS and CDR2 is YYNGEE in the germline V gene. The CDR3 is 15 amino acids. In DNA form, the CDR3 reads TGTGCCAGCAGCGTAGAACTCTTGAACACCGGGGAGCTGTTTTTT. It specifies CASSVELLNTGELFF.

The chain is built from TRBV19 and TRBJ1-1; possibly TRBD1 for D (6 bases). The V gene's germline CDR1 is LNHDA and CDR2 SQIVND (reference sequence). This CDR3 comprises 14 residues. Trimming took 7 bases from V and 0 from J, leaving 12 bases between them. For the CDR3, the DNA is TGTGCCAGTATCGAAGGGGGACTGAACACTGAAGCTTTCTTT. It specifies CASIEGGLNTEAFF.

The V call is TRBV14, the J call TRBJ2-1; TRBD2 matches at 15 bases. The CDR3 consists of 16 residues. Germline V gene lookup returns CDR1 SGHDN and CDR2 FVKESK. After removal of 4 bases from V and 9 bases from J, the junction contained 7 bases not matched to a gene. CDR3 sequence (DNA): TGTGCCAGCAGCCTGATCGGACTAGCGGGAGGGAGTGAGCAGTTCTTC. It translates to CASSLIGLAGGSEQFF.

The rearrangement joins TRBV5-4 to TRBJ2-5; 8 positions agree with TRBD1. V gave up 4 bases and J gave up 2 bases; unmatched junction bases: 7. CDR3 length equals 15 residues. Germline V gene sequence: CDR1 SGHNT, CDR2 YYREEE (reference sequence). CDR3 residues: CASSRAGTGQETQYF. CDR3 nucleotide sequence: TGTGCCAGCAGCCGGGCCGGGACAGGACAAGAGACCCAGTACTTC. The full variable domain, rest sourced from reference TRBV5-4 and TRBJ2-5, is ETGVTQSPTHLIKTRGQQVTLRCSSQSGHNTVSWYQQALGQGPQFIFQYYREEENGRGNFPPRFSGLQFPNYSSELNVNALELDDSALYLCASSRAGTGQETQYFGPGTRLLVL.

V gene TRBV2 combines with J gene TRBJ1-5; 8 nucleotides match TRBD1. After removal of 6 bases from V and 5 bases from J, the junction contained 9 bases not matched to a gene. This CDR3 spans 15 amino acids. Germline values: CDR1 SNHLY, CDR2 FYNNEI. The CDR3 protein is CASRGRTGGDQPQHF. The CDR3 DNA sequence: TGTGCCAGCAGGGGCCGAACAGGGGGAGATCAGCCCCAGCATTTT.

Only a few counts were recorded for this clone. The chain employs TRBV23-1 and TRBJ1-5, with 8 bases fitting TRBD1. TRBV23-1 carries the ORF label, with uncertain function. V dropped 3 bases and J dropped 1; count of bases not matched to a gene: 5. The CDR3 runs to 16 residues. The CDR3 loop reads CASSHWGQDSNQPQHF. CDR3 bases: TGCGCCAGCAGTCATTGGGGACAGGACAGCAATCAGCCCCAGCATTTT.

The chain employs TRBV9 and TRBJ2-3, with 7 nucleotides matching TRBD1. The ends lost 0 bases at V and 6 bases at J; junction bases unmatched: 10. The germline gives CDR1 SGDLS, CDR2 YYNGEE. This CDR3 comprises 16 residues. CDR3 in amino acids: CASSVENRGPWDTQYF. The CDR3, as DNA: TGTGCCAGCAGCGTAGAGAACAGGGGACCCTGGGATACGCAGTATTTT.

The CDR3 spells CAWTSGSSYEQYF. CDR3 nucleotide sequence: TGTGCCTGGACTTCGGGGAGCTCCTACGAGCAGTACTTC. J is TRBJ2-7 and V is TRBV30; D perhaps matches TRBD2 (5 bases). The V and J ends lost 4 bases and 0 bases respectively, with 10 bases between them. Germline values: CDR1 GTSNPN, CDR2 SVGIG (reference sequence). The CDR3 totals 13 residues.

In DNA, the CDR3 is TGTGCCAGTAGTGGACAGGGATCAGAGCAGTACTTC. As protein: CASSGQGSEQYF. The chain links TRBV19 to TRBJ2-7; 8 nucleotides agree with TRBD1. Germline CDR1 LNHDA, CDR2 SQIVND (reference sequence). V was pared by 5 bases and J by 7 bases, with 4 bases of the junction left unmatched. CDR3 length equals 12 residues. The whole variable domain, filled in from reference TRBV19 and TRBJ2-7, reads DGGITQSPKYLFRKEGQNVTLSCEQNLNHDAMYWYRQDPGQGLRLIYYSQIVNDFQKGDIAEGYSVSREKKESFPLTVTSAQKNPTAFYLCASSGQGSEQYFGPGTRLTVT.

This clone was counted a few times. The chain links TRBV6-5 to TRBJ2-7; 7 bases are shared with TRBD2. V lost 5 bases to trimming and J lost 3 bases; unmatched junction nucleotides: 4. This CDR3 has 13 amino acids. Germline CDR1 MNHEY, CDR2 SVGAGI. Here the CDR3 DNA reads TGTGCCAGCAGTACTGCGGGGGACTACGAGCAGTACTTC. It is translated as CASSTAGDYEQYF.

The chain links TRBV3-1 (or the pseudogene TRBV3-2) to TRBJ2-1, with 13 bases aligning to TRBD2. The CDR3 consists of 18 residues. Germline V gene lookup returns CDR1 LGHDT and CDR2 YNNKEL (reference sequence). The V and J ends lost 4 bases and 4 bases, in that order; junction bases with no gene match: 10. The CDR3 protein is CASSPGLAGARWYNEQFF. CDR3 DNA: TGTGCCAGCAGCCCTGGACTAGCGGGAGCTCGATGGTACAATGAGCAGTTCTTC.

This chain connects TRBV11-2 to TRBJ2-1; possibly TRBD2 for D (5 bases). V was trimmed by 2 bases and J by 6 bases, leaving 11 bases between them. Germline-derived CDR1 and CDR2 are SGHAT and FQNNGV. This CDR3 contains 14 residues. CDR3 protein: CASSLRGLVNEQFF. As DNA, the CDR3 is TGTGCCAGCAGCTTACGGGGTTTAGTCAATGAGCAGTTCTTC.

CDR3 bases: TGTGCCAGCAGCCAAGCTGCGGTGCGGAACAATGAGCAGTTCTTC. This sequence encodes CASSQAAVRNNEQFF. This chain uses TRBV3-1 (or the pseudogene TRBV3-2) with TRBJ2-1, with no clear D. The CDR3 runs to 15 residues. Trimming removed 1 base at V and 5 bases at J, with 12 bases between. Germline CDR1 LGHDT, CDR2 YNNKEL (reference sequence).

The rearrangement joins TRBV7-9 to TRBJ1-1; TRBD1 agrees at 7 bases. CDR1 and CDR2 from the germline V gene are SEHNR and FQNEAQ (reference sequence). This CDR3 spans 12 amino acids. Losses at the gene ends were 4 bases for V and 7 bases for J; bases not matched to a gene: 3. The CDR3 DNA sequence: TGTGCCAGCAGCTCCGACAGGGTTGAAGCTTTCTTT. Its protein product is CASSSDRVEAFF.

This clone appeared a few times. The chain is built from TRBV5-4 and TRBJ1-1; tentative D call: TRBD1 (6 bases). This CDR3 has 16 amino acids. The V and J ends lost 1 base and 3 bases respectively, with 16 bases between them. Germline V CDR1 and CDR2: SGHNT, YYREEE (reference sequence). The CDR3 coding sequence is TGTGCCAGCAGCTTGCCGGGACCAGAGGGGGACACTGAAGCTTTCTTT. It codes for CASSLPGPEGDTEAFF.